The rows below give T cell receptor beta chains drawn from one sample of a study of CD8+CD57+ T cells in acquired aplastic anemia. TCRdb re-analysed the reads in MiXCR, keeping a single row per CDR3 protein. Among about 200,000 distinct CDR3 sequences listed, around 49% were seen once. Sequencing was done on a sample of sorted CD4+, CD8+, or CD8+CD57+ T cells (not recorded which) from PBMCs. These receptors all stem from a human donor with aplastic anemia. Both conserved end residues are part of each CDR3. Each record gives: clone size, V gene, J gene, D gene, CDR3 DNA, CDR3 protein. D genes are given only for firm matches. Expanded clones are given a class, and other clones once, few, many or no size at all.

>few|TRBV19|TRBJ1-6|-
TGTGCCAGTAGTATTCAAGGGGATAATTCACCCCTCCACTTT
CASSIQGDNSPLHF
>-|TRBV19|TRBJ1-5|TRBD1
TGTGCCAGTAGTAGGGACAGGGAAAGCAATCAGCCCCAGCATTTT
CASSRDRESNQPQHF
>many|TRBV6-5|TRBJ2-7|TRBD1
TGTGCCAGCAGCCTCAAACCGCCGGGACAGGGTGAACACGAGCAGTACTTC
CASSLKPPGQGEHEQYF
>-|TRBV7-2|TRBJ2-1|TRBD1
TGTGCCAGTACCCTACCCCAGGGGGCCAACAATGAGCAGTTCTTC
CASTLPQGANNEQFF
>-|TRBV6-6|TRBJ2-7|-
TGTGCCAGCAGTCAAATTACAGGATACGAGCAGTACTTC
CASSQITGYEQYF
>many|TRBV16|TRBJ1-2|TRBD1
TGTGCCAGCAGCCAATCGGACAGGGACTATGGCTACACCTTC
CASSQSDRDYGYTF
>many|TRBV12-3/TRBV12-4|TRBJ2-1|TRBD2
TGTGCCAGCACAACCGGGACTACCAATGAGCAGTTCTTC
CASTTGTTNEQFF
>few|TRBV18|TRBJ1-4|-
TGTGCCAGCTCACCGGGGGCGGTTGAAAAACTGTTTTTT
CASSPGAVEKLFF
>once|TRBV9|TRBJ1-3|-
TGTGCCAGCAGCGTAGCTCTGGGGGCTGAAGGAAACACCATATATTTT
CASSVALGAEGNTIYF
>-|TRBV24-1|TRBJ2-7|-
TGTGCCACCAGTGAGGCAGGGAATAGCTACGAGCAGTACTTC
CATSEAGNSYEQYF
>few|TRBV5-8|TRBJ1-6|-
TGTGCCAGCAGCTTGAGAGTAGCGGGGGGTACCTCTGAGCGCTCACCCCTCCACTTT
CASSLRVAGGTSERSPLHF
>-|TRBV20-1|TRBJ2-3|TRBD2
TGCAGTGCTGGGAGGACTAGCGGGCTCACAGATACGCAGTATTTT
CSAGRTSGLTDTQYF
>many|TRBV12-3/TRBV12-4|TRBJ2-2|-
TGTGCCAGCACTTCAACCCAGGGGCTAACCGGGGAGCTGTTTTTT
CASTSTQGLTGELFF
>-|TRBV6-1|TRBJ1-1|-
TGTGCCAGCAGTTCCCCGGGAAGGAACACTGAAGCTTTCTTT
CASSSPGRNTEAFF
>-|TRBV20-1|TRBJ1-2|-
TGCAGTGCGGCCCCGCTAACAGGGCCGGGCTACACCTTC
CSAAPLTGPGYTF
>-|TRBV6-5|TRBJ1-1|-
TGTGCCAGCAGTCGGCGGGGGAACACTGAAGCTTTCTTT
CASSRRGNTEAFF
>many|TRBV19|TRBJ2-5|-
TGTGCCAGTAGCCCAACGCCGGACAGCTCGCAAGAGACCCAGTACTTC
CASSPTPDSSQETQYF
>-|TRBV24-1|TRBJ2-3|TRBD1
TGTGCCACCAGTGATTCTGGGACAGGGAGTTTTTCAGATACGCAGTATTTT
CATSDSGTGSFSDTQYF
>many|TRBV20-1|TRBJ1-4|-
TGCAGTGCTAGACCGGCAACTAATGAAAAACTGTTTTTT
CSARPATNEKLFF
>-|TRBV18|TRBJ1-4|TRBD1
TGTGCCAGCTCAGCAACAGGGGGCGGTGAAAAACTGTTTTTT
CASSATGGGEKLFF
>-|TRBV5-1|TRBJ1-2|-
TGCGCCAGCTTCCCGGGAGTTACTAACTATGGCTACACCTTC
CASFPGVTNYGYTF
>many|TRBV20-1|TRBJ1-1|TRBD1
TGCAGTGCAATCAGACAGGGGCCCTTCAACACTGAAGCTTTCTTT
CSAIRQGPFNTEAFF